The present TCR beta chain was sequenced within a study of preoperative IRX-2 immunotherapy in early breast cancer (dated by TCRdb to between 2019 and 2020). The method was the immunoSEQ multiplex PCR assay. TCRdb obtained this table from immuneACCESS and retained in-frame rearrangements with V and J assigned. These tables miss some clones; where compared with another copy, unresolved V genes account for less than half of the shortfall, and the remainder is unexplained. The sample table holds tens of thousands of clones, of which approximately 77% were seen once. Clones ranked in the top ten supply approximately 6.6% of the sample. Remarks on this clone: It lacks a known antigen. Nothing much larger sits one base from this clone, and base qualities are not available.

The treatment or condition label of this sample denotes: preoperative locoregional IRX-2 cytokine immunotherapy. The samples were obtained from a phase Ib study that tested preoperative, locoregional IRX-2 cytokine immunotherapy designed to prime immune responses. Patients with early-stage breast cancer who were given IRX-2 before surgery served as donors. The sequencing used lymph node tissue, collected after IRX-2 immunotherapy. The TCR sequence derives from a human donor with breast cancer.

DNA sequence: TGTGCCTGCCTCTCTCTCGAGGGAGGGGGGGATAATGAGCAGTTCTTC. Its coded protein is CACLSLEGGGDNEQFF. The sequence links TRBV30 to TRBJ2-1; TRBD2 is perhaps the D gene, given 7 matching bases. V sheds 6 bases and J sheds 7 bases, leaving 25 bases between their ends. CDR1 and CDR2 were assigned from the germline V gene (reference sequence) as GTSNPN and SVGIG. The CDR3 contains 16 residues, cysteine and phenylalanine counted. Just the 48-base CDR3 DNA is kept, in frame starting at base 1.